The T cell receptor beta chain described here comes from a study of shared clonotypes between healthy human individuals. Trimming at V came to 5 bases and at J to 4 bases, leaving 10 bases not matched to a gene. Per germline, CDR1 LNHDA and CDR2 SQIVND (reference sequence). This CDR3 has 15 amino acids. This clone showed up just once. Positively selected for CCR7, the CD45RO-negative cells used as naive CD8 cells excluded terminally differentiated effector memory CD45RA+ cells. Assay: immunoSEQ multiplex PCR; the TCRdb copy retains only in-frame clones and omits some. This table holds around 1.9 million clones, roughly 93% found once.

The sequencing sample was made of naive CD8+ T cells from PBMCs. This receptor was taken from a man between 18 and 35 years old in good health. Some clones in this sample may be carry-over from other donors' samples. The V and J genes are TRBV19 and TRBJ2-7, with TRBD1 matching 8 bases. The CDR3 coding sequence is TGTGCCAGTAGTGCCTGGACAGGGTCGCAATACGAGCAGTACTTC. This encodes CASSAWTGSQYEQYF.